This TCR beta chain was identified during a study of T cell responses to AZD1222 COVID-19 vaccine. General observations from the study: Baseline serostatus was positive in only a handful of AZD1222 recipients.

Trimming cost V 2 bases and J 3 bases; bases outside gene matches: 6. CDR1 MDHEN and CDR2 SYDVKM come from the germline V gene. The CDR3 has 15 residues. The table came from immunoSEQ multiplex PCR; TCRdb's copy has only in-frame clones and leaves some out. In the table there are 85,000 to 120,000 clones, approximately 86% of which are singletons. In the case of this clone: Its antigen is as yet unknown.

This specimen was peripheral blood, taken on day 0 of AZD1222 vaccination. The TCR comes from an adult in good health. The chain recombines TRBV28 with TRBJ2-7, with 8 bases fitting TRBD1. CDR3 in amino acids: CASSLPRTGRYEQYF. The CDR3 nucleotides are TGTGCCAGCAGTTTACCCCGGACAGGGCGCTACGAGCAGTACTTC. Full variable domain (outside the CDR3, taken from reference TRBV28 and TRBJ2-7): DVKVTQSSRYLVKRTGEKVFLECVQDMDHENMFWYRQDPGLGLRLIYFSYDVKMKEKGDIPEGYSVSREKKERFSLILESASTNQTSMYLCASSLPRTGRYEQYFGPGTRLTVT.